Shown below are 20 T cell receptor beta chains from a single sample sequenced in a study of cytomegalovirus exposure and HLA in healthy donors. TCRdb's table, derived via immunoSEQ multiplex PCR, lists solely in-frame clones and lacks some. In the table there are 250,000 to 300,000 clones, 70% to 90% of which are singletons. Sequencing input: PBMCs. Source of these receptors: a woman between 18 and 30 years old in good health and CMV-seronegative.

CDR3 nucleotide sequence: TGTGCCAGCAGGCTAGCGGGGTCTAATGAGCAGTTCTTC. It encodes CASRLAGSNEQFF. V usage is TRBV25-1 and J usage is TRBJ2-1, with TRBD2 matching over 9 bases. With V trimmed by 6 bases and J by 7 bases, 4 bases remained unmatched. This CDR3 is built from 13 residues. Germline assignment: CDR1 MGHDK and CDR2 SYGVNS.

V gene TRBV19 combines with J gene TRBJ1-1; D is ambiguous. Germline V CDR1 and CDR2: LNHDA, SQIVND (reference sequence). V was shortened by 3 bases and J by 6 bases, with 8 bases between the two germline ends. This CDR3 contains 12 residues. CDR3 nucleotide sequence: TGTGCCAGTAGTATCGGGCGGGCTGAAGCTTTCTTT. Amino acids: CASSIGRAEAFF. Full variable domain (outside the CDR3, taken from reference TRBV19 and TRBJ1-1): DGGITQSPKYLFRKEGQNVTLSCEQNLNHDAMYWYRQDPGQGLRLIYYSQIVNDFQKGDIAEGYSVSREKKESFPLTVTSAQKNPTAFYLCASSIGRAEAFFGQGTRLTVV.

The gene calls are TRBV19 and TRBJ1-2, with 7 bases identical to TRBD1. The CDR3 has 12 amino acids. V was pared by 9 bases and J by 7 bases, with 8 bases of the junction left unmatched. Germline-derived CDR1 and CDR2 are LNHDA and SQIVND (reference sequence). The CDR3 nucleotides read TGTGCCAGCGGACTACAGGGGACTGGCTACACCTTC. Translating gives CASGLQGTGYTF.

The genes are TRBV30 and TRBJ1-1; D gene unclear. Deletions cut 5 bases from V and 1 base from J, with 8 bases between. In germline, CDR1 is GTSNPN, CDR2 SVGIG (reference sequence). The CDR3 loop spans 12 amino acids. The CDR3 loop reads CAWSQSNTEAFF. The CDR3, as DNA: TGTGCCTGGTCTCAGTCGAACACTGAAGCTTTCTTT.

The chain employs TRBV14 and TRBJ1-1; no definite D call. The V and J ends lost 1 base and 6 bases respectively, with 12 bases between them. From germline, CDR1 is SGHDN and CDR2 FVKESK. The length of the CDR3 is 14 residues. The DNA of the CDR3 is TGTGCCAGCAGCCAAGGGTCTTTAGTCGCTGAAGCTTTCTTT. It specifies CASSQGSLVAEAFF.

The chain couples TRBV7-2 to TRBJ2-7; 13 positions match TRBD2. Germline values: CDR1 SGHTA, CDR2 FQGNSA. The CDR3 is 18 residues long. V trimming: 4 bases; J trimming: 0 bases; junction bases outside the gene matches: 9. In DNA, the CDR3 is TGTGCCAGCAGCTCCCTGGGACTAGCGGGGTCACACTCCTACGAGCAGTACTTC. The encoded protein is CASSSLGLAGSHSYEQYF.

The rearrangement uses TRBV29-1 and TRBJ2-5; 9 nucleotides match TRBD1. The CDR3 extends over 12 amino acids. Germline V gene lookup returns CDR1 SQVTM and CDR2 ANQGSEA. The V segment lost 7 bases and the J segment 2 bases; nucleotides outside the gene matches: 2. The CDR3 bases are TGCAGCGGCGGACAGGGGCAAGAGACCCAGTACTTC. Amino acid sequence: CSGGQGQETQYF.

This clone was detected only a few times. This chain uses TRBV11-1 with TRBJ2-2; TRBD2 aligns across 11 bases. V was pared by 6 bases and J by 7 bases, with 13 bases of the junction left unmatched. The CDR3 covers 17 residues. Germline V gives CDR1 SGHAT, CDR2 FQDESV (reference sequence). The DNA of the CDR3 is TGTGCCAGCAGGCCCGACTTAGCGGGGGGGCCCAACGGGGAGCTGTTTTTT. Translation gives CASRPDLAGGPNGELFF.

Points on this clone: Different DNA sequences within this sample yield the same CDR3. CDR3 DNA sequence: TGTGCCAGCAGTTACCGGAACACTGAAGCTTTCTTT. This sequence encodes CASSYRNTEAFF. This chain links TRBV6-5 with TRBJ1-1; D is undetermined. Germline CDR1 reads MNHEY; CDR2 reads SVGAGI. The CDR3 is 12 residues long. The germline V and J ends were trimmed by 2 bases and 1 base, with 2 bases remaining between them.

V usage is TRBV6-6 and J usage is TRBJ1-5; 8 bases line up with TRBD1. With V trimmed by 3 bases and J by 1 base, 5 bases remained unmatched. CDR3 length: 16 amino acids. In germline, CDR1 is MNHNY, CDR2 SVGAGI (reference sequence). The chain's CDR3 is CASSYTGGQSNQPQHF. The CDR3 DNA follows: TGTGCCAGCAGTTATACAGGGGGGCAGAGCAATCAGCCCCAGCATTTT.

V and J are TRBV18 and TRBJ1-5; D not certain. V was cut by 0 bases and J by 5 bases, with 11 bases left in between. The V gene's germline CDR1 is KGHSH and CDR2 LQKENI. This CDR3 is built from 15 residues. CDR3 nucleotides: TGTGCCAGCTCACCACCGAGTGTTCCGGATCAGCCCCAGCATTTT. Translated, it gives CASSPPSVPDQPQHF.

V is TRBV19 and J is TRBJ1-2, with D possibly TRBD1 on 6 matching bases. This CDR3 spans 13 amino acids. The V gene's germline CDR1 is LNHDA and CDR2 SQIVND (reference sequence). V was clipped by 1 base and J by 8 bases, with 11 bases between them. CDR3 bases: TGTGCCAGTAGTATAGCGGGGGGCGTCGGCTACACCTTC. The encoded protein is CASSIAGGVGYTF.

This chain links TRBV23-1 with TRBJ1-2; D might be TRBD1 (5 bases). TRBV23-1 is reported as an ORF; its role is uncertain. The CDR3 runs to 16 residues. The germline V and J ends were trimmed by 0 bases and 3 bases, with 14 bases remaining between them. The CDR3 DNA sequence: TGCGCCAGCAGTCAATCAATAGGGGAGGTAGACTATGGCTACACCTTC. It encodes CASSQSIGEVDYGYTF.

The V call is TRBV7-2, the J call TRBJ2-7, with TRBD1 matching 9 bases. Germline V gene data show CDR1 as SGHTA and CDR2 as FQGNSA. This CDR3 is 14 amino acids long. V lost 3 bases and J lost 4; bases outside the gene matches: 4. The CDR3 here is CASSFWDREYEQYF. For the CDR3, the DNA is TGTGCCAGCAGCTTCTGGGACAGGGAATACGAGCAGTACTTC.

The chain is built from TRBV6-6 and TRBJ1-2; D perhaps matches TRBD1 (5 bases). Trimming pared 7 bases from V and 6 bases from J, leaving 15 bases between. The CDR3 sequence is 13 residues long. Germline CDR1 is MNHNY and CDR2 is SVGAGI (reference sequence). CDR3 coding DNA: TGTGCCAGCACTTGGGGCTCTTCCAATGGCTACACCTTC. Its protein product is CASTWGSSNGYTF.

The chain carries TRBV7-9 and TRBJ1-1; D is unresolved. The CDR3 loop spans 14 amino acids. Germline V gene lookup returns CDR1 SEHNR and CDR2 FQNEAQ (reference sequence). Trimming removed 1 base from V and 11 bases from J, with 17 bases in between. CDR3 sequence: CASSLDVGAGSAFF. CDR3 DNA sequence: TGTGCCAGCAGCTTAGATGTGGGCGCGGGGTCGGCTTTCTTT.

This clone was recorded a few times. In DNA, the CDR3 is TGTGCCAGCAGCCTAACAGGGGGCGGTGGCTACACCTTC. Amino acids: CASSLTGGGGYTF. The V and J genes are TRBV9 and TRBJ1-2, with 9 bases that match TRBD1. CDR3 length: 13 amino acids. Looked up from germline, CDR1 is SGDLS and CDR2 is YYNGEE. With 4 bases clipped from V and 7 bases from J, the junction kept 5 bases outside the gene matches.

The chain joins TRBV7-9 to TRBJ2-2, with TRBD1 matching 7 bases. The junction had 10 bases not matched to a gene; V was cut back by 4 bases and J by 5 bases. Per the germline V gene, CDR1 is SEHNR and CDR2 is FQNEAQ (reference sequence). The CDR3 has 16 residues. CDR3 residues: CASSSNTGTETGELFF. The CDR3 DNA follows: TGTGCCAGCAGCTCAAACACCGGGACAGAAACCGGGGAGCTGTTTTTT.

The rearrangement uses TRBV27 and TRBJ1-1; unclear D gene. CDR3 length: 13 residues. Germline assignment: CDR1 MNHEY and CDR2 SMNVEV (reference sequence). The V end was cut by 7 bases, the J end by 6 bases, with 15 bases between. The CDR3 is CASTPSEEAEAFF. In DNA, the CDR3 is TGTGCCAGCACCCCCTCAGAAGAGGCTGAAGCTTTCTTT.

The V and J genes are TRBV9 and TRBJ2-5; 13 bases align to TRBD2. Germline V gene lookup returns CDR1 SGDLS and CDR2 YYNGEE. The CDR3 sequence is 17 residues long. The junction had 10 bases not matched to a gene; V was cut back by 3 bases and J by 5 bases. The CDR3 DNA is TGTGCCAGCAGCGGAAAACAAGGACTAGCGGGGGACGAGACCCAGTACTTC. It codes for CASSGKQGLAGDETQYF. The variable domain in full, completed from reference TRBV9 and TRBJ2-5, reads DSGVTQTPKHLITATGQRVTLRCSPRSGDLSVYWYQQSLDQGLQFLIQYYNGEERAKGNILERFSAQQFPDLHSELNLSSLELGDSALYFCASSGKQGLAGDETQYFGPGTRLLVL.